The source of this TCR beta chain is a study of blood T cell repertoires in COVID-19. This CDR3 has 13 residues. Germline V gene lookup returns CDR1 MDHEN and CDR2 SYDVKM. J lost 1 base, V lost 8 bases, and 2 bases had no gene match. Libraries were prepared by immunoSEQ multiplex PCR; TCRdb keeps only in-frame clonotypes and omits some of them. The sample includes 200,000 to 250,000 clones, 80% to 90% of them seen just once. The receptor was derived from a man younger than 45 who had recovered from COVID-19. V usage is TRBV28 and J usage is TRBJ2-1, with 7 bases fitting TRBD2. The source material was PBMCs or T cells enriched from blood (not recorded which). The CDR3 protein is CASFGGSYNEQFF. Written as DNA, the CDR3 is TGTGCCAGCTTCGGGGGGTCCTACAATGAGCAGTTCTTC.